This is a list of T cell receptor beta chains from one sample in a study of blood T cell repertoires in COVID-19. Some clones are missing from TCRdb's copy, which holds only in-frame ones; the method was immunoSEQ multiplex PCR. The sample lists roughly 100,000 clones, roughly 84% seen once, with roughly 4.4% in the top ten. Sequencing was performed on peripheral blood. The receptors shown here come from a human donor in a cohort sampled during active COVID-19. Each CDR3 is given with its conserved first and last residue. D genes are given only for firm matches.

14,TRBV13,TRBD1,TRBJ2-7,TGTGCCAGCAGCTTGGGGACAGGGGTCGGCGAGCAGTACTTC,CASSLGTGVGEQYF
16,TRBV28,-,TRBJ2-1,TGTGCCAGCCTCCCTCCGCAGGGCCAAATCGACAATGAGCAGTTCTTC,CASLPPQGQIDNEQFF
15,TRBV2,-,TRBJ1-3,TGTGCCAGCAGTGAAGCGCGGGCGTCTGGAAACACCATATATTTT,CASSEARASGNTIYF
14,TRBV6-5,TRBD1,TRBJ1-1,TGTGCCAGCAGACCCGGACAGGGTAGGACTGAAGCTTTCTTT,CASRPGQGRTEAFF
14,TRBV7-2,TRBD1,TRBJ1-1,TGTGCCAGCAGCTACGGGACAGCGAACACTGAAGCTTTCTTT,CASSYGTANTEAFF
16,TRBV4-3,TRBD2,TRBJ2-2,TGCGCCAGCAGCCCCCGGGAAGCGGGAGACACCGGGGAGCTGTTTTTT,CASSPREAGDTGELFF
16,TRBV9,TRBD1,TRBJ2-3,TGTGCCAGCAGCGTCAACAGGGGGCACGGAACAGATACGCAGTATTTT,CASSVNRGHGTDTQYF
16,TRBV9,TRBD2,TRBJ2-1,TGTGCCAGCAGCATTAGCGGGGAAAGCTCCTACAATGAGCAGTTCTTC,CASSISGESSYNEQFF
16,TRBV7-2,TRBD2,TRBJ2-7,TGTGCCAGCAGCTTGGGACTAGCGGGGACCTCCTACGAGCAGTACTTC,CASSLGLAGTSYEQYF
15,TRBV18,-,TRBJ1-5,TGTGCCAGCTCCCGTGCCGCGGGTAGCAATCAGCCCCAGCATTTT,CASSRAAGSNQPQHF
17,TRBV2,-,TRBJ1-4,TGTGCCAGCACCCTCGGTCCGGGAGGGTCAACTAATGAAAAACTGTTTTTT,CASTLGPGGSTNEKLFF
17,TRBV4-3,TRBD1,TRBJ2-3,TGCGCCAGCAGCCAACCGCTCGGACAGGGGGCACGGAATACGCAGTATTTT,CASSQPLGQGARNTQYF
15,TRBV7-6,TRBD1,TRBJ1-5,TGTGCCAGCAGCACGGGACAGGGGTGGGGTCAGCCCCAGCATTTT,CASSTGQGWGQPQHF
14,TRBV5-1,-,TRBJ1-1,TGCGCCAGCAGGGACAGCTCATGGGGTACTGAAGCTTTCTTT,CASRDSSWGTEAFF
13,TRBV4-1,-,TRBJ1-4,TGCGCCAGCAGCCAAGGGCGGGGCGAAAAACTGTTTTTT,CASSQGRGEKLFF